Listed below are T cell receptor beta chains from one sample, sequenced in a study of spatial heterogeneity in lung cancer. TCRdb processed the 5' RACE reads anew with MiXCR; each CDR3 protein has one entry. The sample has 20,000 to 25,000 distinct CDR3 sequences, roughly 4.2% seen once. The source was PBMCs, collected at surgery. The receptors shown here come from a male donor with early-stage non-small cell lung cancer. The CDR3 runs from the conserved cysteine through the conserved F or W. The D gene is left open where the match is weak. Size tells how often a clone was seen (once, few, many) or the class of an expanded clone, and some rows leave it out.

V	size	J	D	DNA	CDR3
TRBV28	medium-sized	TRBJ1-4	TRBD1	TGTGCCAGCAGGGCAGGGGGCGCAAACGAAAAACTGTTTTTT	CASRAGGANEKLFF
TRBV20-1	many	TRBJ2-3	TRBD2	TGCAGTGCCCTAGCGGGAGTCGGCACAGATACGCAGTATTTT	CSALAGVGTDTQYF
TRBV5-4	-	TRBJ2-2	TRBD2	TGTGCCAGCAGCTCCGGGACTATGAACACCGGGGAGCTGTTTTTT	CASSSGTMNTGELFF
TRBV18	-	TRBJ1-2	TRBD1	TGTGCCAGCTCACCTGGACAGGGGGATGGCTACACCTTC	CASSPGQGDGYTF
TRBV20-1	many	TRBJ1-4	TRBD1	TGCAGTGCCGCGGGACAGGGGATTCAGGCTAATGAAAAACTGTTTTTT	CSAAGQGIQANEKLFF
TRBV12-3/TRBV12-4	many	TRBJ2-1	TRBD1	TGTGCCAGCAGTTTTGGGGACAGGGGGTTTAATGAGCAGTTCTTC	CASSFGDRGFNEQFF
TRBV19	many	TRBJ2-2	-	TGTGCCAGTAGTTCCCAGCGGGTAGGGACCGGGGAGCTGTTTTTT	CASSSQRVGTGELFF
TRBV5-1	many	TRBJ2-1	TRBD2	TGCGCCAGCAGCCTTACTAGCGGAGGCGTAATTGAGCAGTTCTTC	CASSLTSGGVIEQFF
TRBV27	many	TRBJ2-1	-	TGTGCCAGCAGTTTGCGGGTCTACAATGAGCAGTTCTTC	CASSLRVYNEQFF
TRBV20-1	many	TRBJ1-1	-	TGCAGTGCTAACCCGGGCCTCAATGAAGCTTTCTTT	CSANPGLNEAFF
TRBV20-1	many	TRBJ1-1	-	TGCAGTGCTAGAGAGAGGCAGGGCAGGAACACTGAAGCTTTCTTT	CSARERQGRNTEAFF
TRBV24-1	medium-sized	TRBJ2-7	-	TGTGCCACCAGTTCCGACGGGTACGAGCAGTACTTC	CATSSDGYEQYF
TRBV20-1	many	TRBJ1-5	TRBD1	TGCAGTGCTAGCCTTCATAACAGGGGGCAGAGGCAGCCCCAGCATTTT	CSASLHNRGQRQPQHF
TRBV30	many	TRBJ2-1	-	TGTGCCTGGAGCGAGCCTGGCCCTGAGCAGTTCTTC	CAWSEPGPEQFF